The rows below give T cell receptor beta chains drawn from one sample of a study of CD8 T cells in ankylosing spondylitis. One entry per CDR3 protein, called by TCRdb with MiXCR from the 5' RACE reads. In the table there are roughly 400,000 distinct CDR3 sequences, around 24% of which are singletons. The sample taken for sequencing was blood, either unsorted or a sorted T cell fraction (not recorded which). All receptors derive from a male donor with ankylosing spondylitis. Each CDR3 is given with its conserved first and last residue. D genes are given only for firm matches. Size is stated for part of the rows, as once, few or many counts, or as a class when the clone is expanded.

CDR3aa,CDR3nt,d_gene,abundance,j_gene,v_gene
CASSQGGGYTF,TGTGCCAGCAGCCAAGGGGGGGGCTACACCTTC,-,-,TRBJ1-2,TRBV3-1
CSVSGTSGDTQYF,TGCAGCGTTTCCGGGACTAGCGGTGATACGCAGTATTTT,TRBD2,-,TRBJ2-3,TRBV29-1
CSAGPGTLYQETQYF,TGCAGTGCAGGCCCCGGGACTTTGTACCAAGAGACCCAGTACTTC,-,many,TRBJ2-5,TRBV20-1
CASSPYGQGGTDTQYF,TGCGCCAGCAGCCCCTACGGACAGGGCGGAACAGATACGCAGTATTTT,TRBD1,few,TRBJ2-3,TRBV4-1
CAIRPSGRVNLDEQYF,TGTGCCATCAGACCTAGCGGGAGGGTTAACCTGGACGAGCAGTACTTC,TRBD2,-,TRBJ2-7,TRBV10-3
CSVDIGGGASGSADTQYF,TGCAGCGTTGATATTGGGGGAGGGGCTAGCGGGAGCGCAGATACGCAGTATTTT,TRBD2,-,TRBJ2-3,TRBV29-1
CASSPGRTGELFF,TGTGCCAGCTCACCAGGGAGAACCGGGGAGCTGTTTTTT,-,few,TRBJ2-2,TRBV18
CASSRTSGKGDTQYF,TGTGCCAGCAGCCGGACTAGCGGCAAAGGAGATACGCAGTATTTT,TRBD2,-,TRBJ2-3,TRBV4-2
CSARDGPPDTQYF,TGCAGTGCTAGAGATGGGCCCCCGGATACGCAGTATTTT,-,-,TRBJ2-3,TRBV20-1
CASSLGGRSYEQYF,TGTGCCAGCAGTTTAGGGGGGCGCTCCTACGAGCAGTACTTC,-,many,TRBJ2-7,TRBV12-3/TRBV12-4
CSAPGQASYEQYF,TGCAGTGCCCCGGGACAGGCTTCCTACGAGCAGTACTTC,TRBD1,few,TRBJ2-7,TRBV20-1
CSVEVSGRATGELFF,TGCAGCGTTGAAGTTAGCGGGAGGGCCACCGGGGAGCTGTTTTTT,TRBD2,few,TRBJ2-2,TRBV29-1
CSVAIAGEQFF,TGCAGCGTCGCGATAGCGGGAGAGCAGTTCTTC,TRBD2,few,TRBJ2-1,TRBV29-1
CASTGLAGIRSEQFF,TGTGCCAGCACGGGTCTAGCGGGAATACGAAGTGAGCAGTTCTTC,TRBD2,-,TRBJ2-1,TRBV2
CASKMLGGPDTGELFF,TGTGCCAGTAAAATGTTAGGGGGCCCCGACACCGGGGAGCTGTTTTTT,TRBD1,-,TRBJ2-2,TRBV19
CASSAWTGNTGELFF,TGTGCCAGCAGCGCGTGGACAGGGAACACCGGGGAGCTGTTTTTT,TRBD1,-,TRBJ2-2,TRBV28
CSAPSSGPTDTQYF,TGCAGTGCGCCTTCTAGCGGCCCCACAGATACGCAGTATTTT,TRBD2,-,TRBJ2-3,TRBV20-1
CASSLTGTSGRLLQYF,TGTGCCAGCAGCTTAACGGGTACTAGCGGGAGGCTGTTGCAGTATTTT,TRBD2,-,TRBJ2-3,TRBV7-3
CASSTGLAGTYEQYF,TGTGCCAGCTCAACCGGACTAGCGGGAACCTACGAGCAGTACTTC,TRBD2,-,TRBJ2-7,TRBV18
CASSLRTEQFF,TGTGCCAGCAGTTTAAGGACTGAGCAGTTCTTC,-,-,TRBJ2-1,TRBV12-3/TRBV12-4
CASSLRQGVETQYF,TGCGCCAGCAGCTTAAGACAGGGCGTGGAGACCCAGTACTTC,TRBD1,many,TRBJ2-5,TRBV5-1
CASSQDLGADLTQYF,TGCGCCAGCAGCCAAGATCTAGGTGCGGACCTTACGCAGTATTTT,-,-,TRBJ2-3,TRBV4-1
CASSRGQGGAYNEQFF,TGTGCCAGCAGCAGGGGACAGGGGGGGGCCTACAATGAGCAGTTCTTC,TRBD1,few,TRBJ2-1,TRBV3-1
CASSEGTGVTYEQYF,TGTGCCAGCAGTGAAGGGACAGGAGTAACCTACGAGCAGTACTTC,TRBD1,-,TRBJ2-7,TRBV2
CASLQGGQGCNEQYF,TGCGCCAGCCTACAGGGGGGACAGGGGTGTAACGAGCAGTACTTC,TRBD1,-,TRBJ2-7,TRBV5-1
CSATGQGWRNEQFF,TGCAGTGCTACTGGACAGGGGTGGCGCAATGAGCAGTTCTTC,TRBD1,-,TRBJ2-1,TRBV20-1
CASRQANTGELFF,TGCGCCAGCCGACAAGCGAACACCGGGGAGCTGTTTTTT,-,-,TRBJ2-2,TRBV5-1
CASSLEFSTGAMEQFF,TGTGCCAGCAGCTTGGAATTTTCGACCGGGGCGATGGAGCAGTTCTTC,-,-,TRBJ2-1,TRBV5-6
CASSLLRPPNEQFF,TGTGCCAGCAGCTTATTGCGGCCCCCCAATGAGCAGTTCTTC,-,few,TRBJ2-1,TRBV7-2
CASSFSGQGADTQYF,TGTGCCAGCAGTTTTAGTGGACAGGGCGCAGATACGCAGTATTTT,TRBD1,-,TRBJ2-3,TRBV28
CASSWTSSNTGELFF,TGTGCCAGCAGCTGGACTAGTTCGAACACCGGGGAGCTGTTTTTT,TRBD2,few,TRBJ2-2,TRBV11-1
CASSYSRGLSTDTQYF,TGTGCCAGCAGTTATTCAAGGGGACTGAGCACAGATACGCAGTATTTT,-,many,TRBJ2-3,TRBV6-5
CSVQGLADTGELFF,TGCAGCGTCCAAGGGCTAGCGGACACCGGGGAGCTGTTTTTT,TRBD2,few,TRBJ2-2,TRBV29-1
CASTMGTAGGYTF,TGTGCCAGCACGATGGGGACAGCTGGGGGCTACACCTTC,TRBD1,few,TRBJ1-2,TRBV28
CASSLSDAYEQYF,TGTGCCAGCTCGCTGTCAGACGCCTACGAGCAGTACTTC,-,-,TRBJ2-7,TRBV18
CAISGGSSRGGETQYF,TGTGCCATCAGTGGGGGCAGTAGTAGAGGAGGAGAGACCCAGTACTTC,-,-,TRBJ2-5,TRBV10-3
CATGQGDQPQHF,TGTGCCACCGGACAGGGGGATCAGCCCCAGCATTTT,TRBD1,-,TRBJ1-5,TRBV24-1
CAWGTGTSGNTIYF,TGTGCCTGGGGAACAGGGACCTCTGGAAACACCATATATTTT,-,many,TRBJ1-3,TRBV30
CSAPGKGSYEQYF,TGCAGTGCTCCCGGTAAGGGGTCCTACGAGCAGTACTTC,-,few,TRBJ2-7,TRBV20-1
CASSHHSSEAQYF,TGTGCCAGCAGCCACCACTCGAGTGAGGCCCAGTACTTC,-,few,TRBJ2-5,TRBV12-3/TRBV12-4